Following are 12 T cell receptor beta chains from one sample sequenced in a study of T cell repertoires in cytomegalovirus infection. In TCRdb, the reads were re-called with MiXCR into one record per CDR3 protein. Of some 300,000 distinct CDR3 sequences listed, about 9.2% were seen once; the top ten hold about 2.3%. Sequencing was carried out using PBMCs. The receptors here all came from a human donor in good health (CMV status not recorded). Some clones in this sample may be carry-over from other donors' samples.

This clonotype was recorded a few times. The chain combines TRBV29-1 with TRBJ1-1, with D possibly TRBD1 on 5 matching bases. Germline-derived CDR1 and CDR2 are SQVTM and ANQGSEA. V dropped 2 bases and J dropped 7 bases, with 11 bases sitting between them. This CDR3 has 12 amino acids. CDR3 sequence reads: CSVEWGVHEAFF. The CDR3 DNA sequence: TGCAGCGTTGAATGGGGGGTCCATGAAGCTTTCTTT. The full variable domain, rest sourced from reference TRBV29-1 and TRBJ1-1, is SAVISQKPSRDICQRGTSLTIQCQVDSQVTMMFWYRQQPGQSLTLIATANQGSEATYESGFVIDKFPISRPNLTFSTLTVSNMSPEDSSIYLCSVEWGVHEAFFGQGTRLTVV.

The V gene is TRBV29-1, the J gene TRBJ2-5; 9 bases match TRBD1. V lost 6 bases and J lost 3; bases outside the gene matches: 8. Germline loops: CDR1 SQVTM, CDR2 ANQGSEA. The length of the CDR3 is 14 residues. CDR3 amino acids: CSVTDRGAKETQYF. For the CDR3, the DNA is TGCAGCGTAACGGACAGGGGTGCCAAAGAGACCCAGTACTTC. Based on the CDR3 plus reference TRBV29-1 and TRBJ2-5, the full variable domain is SAVISQKPSRDICQRGTSLTIQCQVDSQVTMMFWYRQQPGQSLTLIATANQGSEATYESGFVIDKFPISRPNLTFSTLTVSNMSPEDSSIYLCSVTDRGAKETQYFGPGTRLLVL.

This clonotype was observed at least ten times. The V gene is TRBV19, the J gene TRBJ2-4; tentatively, D is TRBD1 (5 bases). This CDR3 has 18 residues. V was shortened by 7 bases and J by 1 base, with 23 bases between the two germline ends. Germline V gene sequence: CDR1 LNHDA, CDR2 SQIVND (reference sequence). CDR3 sequence (DNA): TGTGCCAGTACCCCCAAGTCTAGTCAGGGTAGGGCCAAAAACATTCAGTACTTC. This translates into CASTPKSSQGRAKNIQYF.

V and J are TRBV9 and TRBJ2-1; the D gene is possibly TRBD1 (7 bases). Germline-derived CDR1 and CDR2 are SGDLS and YYNGEE. V was cut by 2 bases and J by 2 bases, with 14 bases left in between. The CDR3 is 16 amino acids. The CDR3 nucleotides read TGTGCCAGCAGCGTTCAGGGGGACTCAACCTACAATGAGCAGTTCTTC. Translation: CASSVQGDSTYNEQFF.

This clonotype was picked up many times. The chain employs TRBV4-2 and TRBJ2-4; perhaps D is TRBD1 or TRBD2 (5 bases each). Germline CDR1 LGHNA, CDR2 YNFKEQ. The CDR3 spans 12 residues. Trimming took 0 bases from V and 8 from J, leaving 5 bases between them. CDR3 loop: CASSQEGDIQYF. The CDR3, as DNA: TGTGCCAGCAGCCAAGAGGGGGACATTCAGTACTTC.

The chain carries TRBV11-1 and TRBJ1-1; 9 nucleotides agree with TRBD1. J lost 7 bases, V lost 6 bases, and 12 bases had no gene match. This CDR3 has 15 residues. CDR1 SGHAT and CDR2 FQDESV come from the germline V gene (reference sequence). This CDR3 reads CASRYLAQGANEAFF. Here the CDR3 DNA reads TGTGCCAGCAGATACCTGGCACAGGGGGCGAATGAAGCTTTCTTT.

This clonotype was counted at least ten times. V usage is TRBV7-2 and J usage is TRBJ2-3, with D hard to call. This CDR3 comprises 17 residues. V was clipped by 4 bases and J by 5 bases, with 22 bases between them. Germline CDR1 and CDR2: SGHTA and FQGNSA. The CDR3 nucleotides read TGTGCCAGCAGCTCCTTATACATGCCATCCGACCAAGATACGCAGTATTTT. Residues: CASSSLYMPSDQDTQYF.

This clonotype was detected many times. This chain joins TRBV5-1 and TRBJ2-3; D gene ambiguous. The CDR3 spans 14 residues. Germline CDR1 and CDR2: SGHRS and YFSETQ. Trimming shortened V by 4 bases and J by 1 base, and 10 bases separated the two germline ends. CDR3 DNA: TGCGCCAGCAGCCATCAGTCGGGCACAGATACGCAGTATTTT. Amino acid sequence: CASSHQSGTDTQYF.

There are many counts of this clonotype. This sequence joins TRBV6-1 and TRBJ2-2; D call uncertain. The CDR3 is made up of 13 amino acids. V dropped 8 bases and J dropped 3 bases, with 10 bases sitting between them. In germline, CDR1 is MNHNS, CDR2 SASEGT. The CDR3 DNA reads TGTGCCAGCTTAAGGGTCCACACCGGGGAGCTGTTTTTT. It specifies CASLRVHTGELFF.

This clonotype was detected only a few times. The rearrangement joins TRBV25-1 to TRBJ2-2, with 11 bases lining up with TRBD2. Germline V gene lookup returns CDR1 MGHDK and CDR2 SYGVNS. The V segment lost 3 bases and the J segment 0 bases; nucleotides outside the gene matches: 6. The length of the CDR3 is 18 residues. CDR3 in amino acids: CASSDLGTSGANTGELFF. CDR3 bases: TGTGCCAGCAGTGACTTGGGGACTAGCGGCGCGAACACCGGGGAGCTGTTTTTT.

In this sample, this clonotype turned up many times. The CDR3 DNA is TGTGCCACCGCTCGCTCTGGGGCCAACGTCCTGACTTTC. Its translation is CATARSGANVLTF. The rearrangement links TRBV6-2 or TRBV6-3 to TRBJ2-6; no reliable D call. V lost 10 bases to trimming and J lost 0 bases, with 7 bases between them. This CDR3 region has 13 residues. Germline lookup yields CDR1 MNHEY and CDR2 SVGEGT.

This clonotype was recorded many times. The chain uses TRBV7-3 and TRBJ2-3; TRBD2 matches at 7 bases. The germline CDR1 and CDR2 sequences are SGHTA and FQGTGA. Losses at the gene ends were 2 bases for V and 0 bases for J; bases not matched to a gene: 5. The CDR3 totals 16 residues. DNA for the CDR3: TGTGCCAGCAGCTTACTAGCGGCGACTAGCACAGATACGCAGTATTTT. Its protein product is CASSLLAATSTDTQYF. The variable domain in full, completed from reference TRBV7-3 and TRBJ2-3, reads GAGVSQTPSNKVTEKGKYVELRCDPISGHTALYWYRQSLGQGPEFLIYFQGTGAADDSGLPNDRFFAVRPEGSVSTLKIQRTERGDSAVYLCASSLLAATSTDTQYFGPGTRLTVL.